Presented here are 31 T cell receptor beta chains from one specimen sequenced in a study of CXCR3-negative and CXCR3-positive naive CD8 T cells. UMI labels and 5' RACE were used to prepare the TRB cDNA libraries. TCRdb reprocessed the 5' RACE reads and keeps a single row for each CDR3 protein, giving no DNA. The sample includes some 130,000 distinct CDR3 sequences. Sequencing used naive CXCR3- CD8+ T cells from blood. The subset denotes: CD45RO-CCR7+CD27+CD95- naive CD8+ T cells lacking CXCR3 (TNR3-). The source of these receptors is a human donor in good health. Some clones in this sample may be carry-over from other donors' samples.

The V call is TRBV6-2 or TRBV6-3, the J call TRBJ2-7; TCRdb proposes TRBD1, but this gene call is untestable without DNA. The CDR3 totals 15 residues. Looked up from germline, CDR1 is MNHEY and CDR2 is SVGEGT. CDR3 in amino acids: CASRLHFLGPGEQYF.

The chain employs TRBV28 and TRBJ1-5; TCRdb proposes TRBD1, but this gene call is untestable without DNA. This CDR3 contains 15 residues. Germline V CDR1 and CDR2: MDHEN, SYDVKM. The CDR3 sequence: CASSLSQGAAQPQHF.

The chain joins TRBV5-1 to TRBJ2-7. The CDR3 is made up of 20 amino acids. Germline values: CDR1 SGHRS, CDR2 YFSETQ. The CDR3 sequence: CASSLGRTSDVNLYTYEQYF.

The chain carries TRBV4-2 and TRBJ1-1; TCRdb designates TRBD1, a call that cannot be tested without DNA. Germline CDR1 LGHNA, CDR2 YNFKEQ. The CDR3 length is 15 residues. This chain's CDR3 is CASSQVGHRDTEAFF.

V gene TRBV7-6 combines with J gene TRBJ2-7. Germline CDR1 SGHVS, CDR2 FNYEAQ. The CDR3 extends over 14 amino acids. CDR3 amino acids: CASSLADGAYEQYF.

The rearrangement uses TRBV21-1 and TRBJ2-1; TCRdb lists TRBD2, though no DNA is available to test this call. TRBV21-1 is a pseudogene. This CDR3 region has 21 residues. The CDR3 loop is CASSKALRRLEASGSYNEQFF.

The chain carries TRBV12-3 or TRBV12-4 and TRBJ1-5. The CDR3 runs 12 residues. The CDR3: CASSLEDPPQHF.

V usage is TRBV13 and J usage is TRBJ2-1; checking the TCRdb D call of TRBD2 is not possible without DNA. CDR1 PRHDT and CDR2 FYEKMQ come from the germline V gene (reference sequence). This CDR3 is built from 16 residues. The CDR3 region is CASSFSPGALYNEQFF.

The V and J genes are TRBV10-2 and TRBJ2-1. The CDR3 loop spans 13 amino acids. CDR1 is WSHSY, CDR2 SAAADI, per germline. Here the CDR3 reads CASSETTYNEQFF.

V usage is TRBV11-2 and J usage is TRBJ2-1; TCRdb names TRBD2, which stays unverified in the absence of DNA. The CDR3 runs 21 residues. Germline loops: CDR1 SGHAT, CDR2 FQNNGV. The CDR3 loop is CASSLDGGVAGAEIGSNEQFF.

J is TRBJ2-5 and V is TRBV20-1; TCRdb reports TRBD1, a call that lacks DNA to check it against. In germline, CDR1 is DFQATT, CDR2 SNEGSKA (reference sequence). This CDR3 has 13 residues. CDR3 loop: CSARPGQRETQYF.

This sequence joins TRBV4-1 and TRBJ1-1; TCRdb's D call of TRBD1 is untestable without DNA. The CDR3 extends over 17 amino acids. The germline V gene has CDR1 MGHRA and CDR2 YSYEKL. The CDR3 is CASSQDWAGSMNTEAFF.

The chain joins TRBV5-6 to TRBJ1-1. The germline CDR1 and CDR2 sequences are SGHDT and YYEEEE. The CDR3 contains 11 residues. The CDR3 region is CASSLATEAFF.

The chain couples TRBV7-9 to TRBJ2-3; TCRdb's D call, TRBD2, is unchecked because there is no DNA. The CDR3 is 14 residues long. From germline, CDR1 is SEHNR and CDR2 FQNEAQ (reference sequence). The CDR3 reads CASSETSGRYTQYF.

CDR3 loop: CASSLDSGYSNQPQHF. V usage is TRBV11-2 and J usage is TRBJ1-5. This CDR3 region has 16 residues. Germline V gene data show CDR1 as SGHAT and CDR2 as FQNNGV.

V is TRBV11-2 and J is TRBJ2-7; the TCRdb call, TRBD1, lacks DNA for checking. This CDR3 is 16 amino acids long. Germline CDR1 is SGHAT and CDR2 is FQNNGV. The CDR3 is CASSLGGHEISYEQYF.

The rearrangement uses TRBV12-3 or TRBV12-4 and TRBJ1-6. The CDR3 is 14 amino acids. CDR3 sequence reads: CASSLGTYNSPLHF.

This chain connects TRBV20-1 to TRBJ1-1. The CDR3 is made up of 16 amino acids. Germline V gene sequence: CDR1 DFQATT, CDR2 SNEGSKA (reference sequence). CDR3 loop: CSARDLTRGENTEAFF.

This chain connects TRBV6-5 to TRBJ1-5; TCRdb indicates TRBD1, and absent DNA this call remains unverified. Germline V gene sequence: CDR1 MNHEY, CDR2 SVGAGI. This CDR3 has 16 amino acids. This chain's CDR3 is CASRAGTGNGNQPQHF.

The chain is built from TRBV20-1 and TRBJ2-2; the TCRdb call, TRBD2, lacks DNA for checking. Germline-derived CDR1 and CDR2 are DFQATT and SNEGSKA (reference sequence). This CDR3 comprises 17 residues. CDR3: CSARIAGAPPNTGELFF.

The chain uses TRBV29-1 and TRBJ2-1; the D call of TRBD1 rests on TCRdb alone, since no DNA is present to check it. The CDR3 runs to 13 residues. Germline-derived CDR1 and CDR2 are SQVTM and ANQGSEA. CDR3 sequence: CSAPGQGRYEQFF.

The chain couples TRBV7-9 to TRBJ1-1. The CDR3 has 12 residues. The V gene's germline CDR1 is SEHNR and CDR2 FQNEAQ (reference sequence). The CDR3 protein is CASRVGATEAFF.

The rearrangement uses TRBV29-1 and TRBJ2-2; the D gene TCRdb calls, TRBD1, cannot be checked with no DNA. This CDR3 has 13 residues. CDR1 SQVTM and CDR2 ANQGSEA come from the germline V gene. The chain's CDR3 is CSVEGGGTGELFF.

The CDR3 protein is CASSALAGADNEQFF. V and J are TRBV5-4 and TRBJ2-1; TCRdb's assignment of TRBD2 cannot be checked, as there is no DNA. Germline loops: CDR1 SGHNT, CDR2 YYREEE (reference sequence). This CDR3 comprises 15 residues.

The V gene is TRBV5-1, the J gene TRBJ1-4; there is no DNA to check the TCRdb D call of TRBD1. Looked up from germline, CDR1 is SGHRS and CDR2 is YFSETQ. There are 13 residues in the CDR3. This CDR3 reads CASSLERGQGLFF.

CDR3: CASSQEVVGTSYEQYF. The chain couples TRBV4-2 to TRBJ2-7; TCRdb proposes TRBD2, but this gene call is untestable without DNA. Germline V gene data show CDR1 as LGHNA and CDR2 as YNFKEQ. CDR3 length equals 16 residues.

The CDR3 sequence: CSAREGSDYVPEQFF. This rearrangement joins TRBV20-1 to TRBJ2-1; TCRdb returns TRBD1, unconfirmable since there is no DNA. From germline, CDR1 is DFQATT and CDR2 SNEGSKA (reference sequence). The CDR3 has 15 residues.

The rearrangement uses TRBV6-5 and TRBJ2-1; TCRdb lists TRBD1, though no DNA is available to test this call. Germline-derived CDR1 and CDR2 are MNHEY and SVGAGI. This CDR3 is built from 15 residues. CDR3 in amino acids: CASRGQTSSYNEQFF.

The chain uses TRBV28 and TRBJ2-3. Germline V gene sequence: CDR1 MDHEN, CDR2 SYDVKM. The CDR3 contains 15 residues. The CDR3 reads CASSGTSTSTDTQYF.

The chain couples TRBV4-3 to TRBJ2-2; checking the TCRdb D call of TRBD2 is not possible without DNA. Germline V CDR1 and CDR2: LGHNA, YSLEER. The CDR3 totals 16 residues. CDR3 in amino acids: CASSRASGGYTGELFF.

The J gene is TRBJ2-7, the V gene TRBV5-1; TCRdb returns TRBD1, unconfirmable since there is no DNA. Germline CDR1 is SGHRS and CDR2 is YFSETQ. The CDR3 totals 17 residues. The chain's CDR3 is CASSLYSGTTRYYEQYF.